This record concerns one T cell receptor beta chain sequence. What it binds is not known. The germline V gene has CDR1 SEHNR and CDR2 FQNEAQ (reference sequence). V gave up 5 bases and J gave up 2 bases; unmatched junction bases: 9. The CDR3 has 16 amino acids. The sample belongs to a study of T cell responses to AZD1222 COVID-19 vaccine. For the study at large: Both about-4-week and about-12-week second-dose recipients were combined.

Study findings and constraints: Spike-specific TCR breadth and depth both grew after two AZD1222 doses.

Assay used: immunoSEQ multiplex PCR; TCRdb lists only in-frame clones, some missing. The table has 150,000 or so clones, 90% to 95% seen once; the top ten hold approximately 1.5%. The gene calls are TRBV7-9 and TRBJ2-1, with 7 bases fitting TRBD1. This clonotype was obtained from an adult in good health. Sequencing was performed on peripheral blood, taken on day 0 of AZD1222 vaccination. The CDR3 sequence is CASSDRDKSAYNEQFF. The CDR3 bases are TGTGCCAGCAGCGACAGGGACAAGTCCGCCTACAATGAGCAGTTCTTC.